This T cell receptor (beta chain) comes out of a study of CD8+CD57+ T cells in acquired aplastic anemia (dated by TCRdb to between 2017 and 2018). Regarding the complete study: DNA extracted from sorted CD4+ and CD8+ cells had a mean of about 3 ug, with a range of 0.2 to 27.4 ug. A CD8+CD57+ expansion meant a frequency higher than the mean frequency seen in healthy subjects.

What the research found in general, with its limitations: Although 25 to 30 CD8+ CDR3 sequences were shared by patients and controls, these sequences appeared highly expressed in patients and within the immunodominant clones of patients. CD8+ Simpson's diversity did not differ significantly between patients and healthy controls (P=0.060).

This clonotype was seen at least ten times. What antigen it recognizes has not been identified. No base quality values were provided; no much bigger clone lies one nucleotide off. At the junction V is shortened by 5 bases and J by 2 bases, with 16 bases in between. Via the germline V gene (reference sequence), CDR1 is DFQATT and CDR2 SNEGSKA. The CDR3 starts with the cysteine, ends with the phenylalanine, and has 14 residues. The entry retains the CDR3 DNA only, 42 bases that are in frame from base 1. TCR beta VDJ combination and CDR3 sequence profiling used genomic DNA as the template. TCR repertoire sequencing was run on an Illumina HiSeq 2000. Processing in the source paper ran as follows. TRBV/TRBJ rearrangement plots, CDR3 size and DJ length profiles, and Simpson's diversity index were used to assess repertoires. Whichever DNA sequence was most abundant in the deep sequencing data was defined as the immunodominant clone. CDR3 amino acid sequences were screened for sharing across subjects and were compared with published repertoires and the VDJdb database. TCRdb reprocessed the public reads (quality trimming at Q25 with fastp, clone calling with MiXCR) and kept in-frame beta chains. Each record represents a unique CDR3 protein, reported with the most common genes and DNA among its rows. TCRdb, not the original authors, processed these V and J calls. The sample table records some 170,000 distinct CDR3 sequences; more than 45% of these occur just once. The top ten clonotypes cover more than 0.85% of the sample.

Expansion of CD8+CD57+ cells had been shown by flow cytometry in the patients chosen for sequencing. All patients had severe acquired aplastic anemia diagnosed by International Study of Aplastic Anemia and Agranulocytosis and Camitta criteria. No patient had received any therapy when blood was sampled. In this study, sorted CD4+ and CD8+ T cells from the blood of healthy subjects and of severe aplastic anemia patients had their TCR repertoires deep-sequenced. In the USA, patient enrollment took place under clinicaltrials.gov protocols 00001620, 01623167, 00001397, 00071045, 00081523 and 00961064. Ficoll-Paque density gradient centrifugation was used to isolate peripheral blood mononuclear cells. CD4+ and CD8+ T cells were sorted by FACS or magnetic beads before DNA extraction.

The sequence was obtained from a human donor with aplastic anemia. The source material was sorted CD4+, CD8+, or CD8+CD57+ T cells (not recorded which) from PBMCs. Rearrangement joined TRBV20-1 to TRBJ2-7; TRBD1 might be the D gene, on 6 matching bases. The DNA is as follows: TGCAGTGCTCCCCCCACAGGGAACCCCTACGAGCAGTACTTC. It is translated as CSAPPTGNPYEQYF.